A selection of T cell receptor beta chains follows, all from one sample in a study of T cell repertoires in cytomegalovirus infection. Each CDR3 protein gets one entry after TCRdb re-called the reads with MiXCR. This sample has some 700,000 distinct CDR3 sequences, with 35% found just once. The specimen was PBMCs. These receptors were taken from a human donor in good health (CMV status not recorded). Some clones in this sample may be carry-over from other donors' samples. The CDR3 runs from the conserved cysteine through the conserved F or W. D genes are given only for firm matches. Clone size is given for some rows only: seen once, a few or many times, or a class if the clone is expanded.

>TRBV7-2|TRBD2|TRBJ2-1|many
TGTGCCAGCAGCGGGGGACTAGGACTCATGCGCAATGAGCAGTTCTTC
CASSGGLGLMRNEQFF
>TRBV30|.|TRBJ2-1|few
TGTGCCTGGAGTGCCTACAATGAGCAGTTCTTC
CAWSAYNEQFF
>TRBV7-6|TRBD1|TRBJ2-7|.
TGTGCCAGCAGCTTATGGACATCACAGGGGGCGGGTTCCTACGAGCAGTACTTC
CASSLWTSQGAGSYEQYF
>TRBV20-1|.|TRBJ1-5|.
TGCAGTGCCCCGGGACATAGCAATCAGCCCCAGCATTTT
CSAPGHSNQPQHF
>TRBV11-2|.|TRBJ1-5|.
TGTGCCAGCAACACAGGGCCACATCAGCCCCAGCATTTT
CASNTGPHQPQHF
>TRBV28|.|TRBJ1-1|.
TGTGCCAGCAGTCCGAGAGTCACAGGGTTAAACACTGAAGCTTTCTTT
CASSPRVTGLNTEAFF
>TRBV7-2|TRBD2|TRBJ2-1|few
TGTGCCAGCAGCCAGCGGGAGGGCCCGTACAATGAGCAGTTCTTC
CASSQREGPYNEQFF
>TRBV4-1|.|TRBJ1-2|.
TGTGCCAGCAGCCAAGAGAGTGGAGTGGCTGGCTACACCTTC
CASSQESGVAGYTF
>TRBV7-2|.|TRBJ1-5|few
TGTGCCAGCAGTCTTCGTTGGGAGGATCAGCCCCAGCATTTT
CASSLRWEDQPQHF
>TRBV3-1|TRBD2|TRBJ2-3|.
TGTGCCAGCAGCACACTAGCGGGGAAAGATACGCAGTATTTT
CASSTLAGKDTQYF
>TRBV28|TRBD1|TRBJ2-1|few
TGTGCCAGCAGTTCATCTACAGAACAACCGGGACAGTCGGTGAATGAGCAGTTCTTC
CASSSSTEQPGQSVNEQFF
>TRBV20-1|.|TRBJ2-3|.
TGCAGTGCTAGAAGAATAGCCGGTACAGATACGCAGTATTTT
CSARRIAGTDTQYF
>TRBV28|TRBD2|TRBJ2-1|once
TGTGCCAGCAGTTTGATTTTTAGGACTAGCGGAAATGAGCAGTTCTTC
CASSLIFRTSGNEQFF
>TRBV13|.|TRBJ2-1|.
TGTGCCAGCAGCCCTCAGGACCGCAACAATGAGCAGTTCTTC
CASSPQDRNNEQFF
>TRBV12-3/TRBV12-4|TRBD1|TRBJ1-2|.
TGTGCCAGCAGTGAAATGGACAGGTTTCGGCTTGGCTACACCTTC
CASSEMDRFRLGYTF
>TRBV7-2|.|TRBJ1-1|many
TGTGCCAGCAGCCCACCTCTTAGGGACACTGAAGCTTTCTTT
CASSPPLRDTEAFF
>TRBV7-2|TRBD1|TRBJ2-6|.
TGTACCAGCAGCTTACCCCAGGGGGCACCCTCTGGGGCCAACGTCCTGACTTTC
CTSSLPQGAPSGANVLTF
>TRBV12-5|TRBD1|TRBJ2-2|.
TGTGCTAGTGGTGAGGGGGCGGGTCGAGCGAACACCGGGGAGCTGTTTTTT
CASGEGAGRANTGELFF
>TRBV7-6|.|TRBJ1-2|.
TGTGCCAGCAGCTTGGCAGACGCCTATGGCTACACCTTC
CASSLADAYGYTF
>TRBV11-2|.|TRBJ2-5|few
TGTGCCAGCAGCTTCTTGGGTAATAGCGGCCAAGAGACCCAGTACTTC
CASSFLGNSGQETQYF
>TRBV29-1|.|TRBJ2-7|few
TGCAGCGTTGAGGAAACAGGGCCCTCCTACGAGCAGTACTTC
CSVEETGPSYEQYF
>TRBV7-8|TRBD1|TRBJ2-2|.
TGTGCCAGCATCTTAGGGACAGGTGGCGGTTACACCGGGGAGCTGTTTTTT
CASILGTGGGYTGELFF
>TRBV7-9|.|TRBJ2-4|few
TGTGCCAGCAGCTTATTCCAGACAGCGAGGGACATTCAGTACTTC
CASSLFQTARDIQYF
>TRBV7-6|TRBD1|TRBJ1-6|few
TGTGCCAGCAGCCTCGACAGGGAGCGGTATAATTCACCCCTCCACTTT
CASSLDRERYNSPLHF
>TRBV7-8|.|TRBJ1-1|many
TGTGCCAGCAGCCTAGTTTATCCGAGACAGCTTTTCATGAACACTGAAGCTTTCTTT
CASSLVYPRQLFMNTEAFF
>TRBV7-6|TRBD2|TRBJ2-2|.
TGTGCCAGCAGCTTAAGGCGGGGGGCAACCGGGGAGCTGTTTTTT
CASSLRRGATGELFF
>TRBV7-8|TRBD2|TRBJ2-3|.
TGTGCCAGCAGCTTACAGAGACTAGCGGGGGCAGATACGCAGTATTTT
CASSLQRLAGADTQYF
>TRBV6-2/TRBV6-3|TRBD1|TRBJ1-4|.
TGTGCCAGCAGGCCCGTGGGACAGGCGGTGTGGAAACTGTTTTTT
CASRPVGQAVWKLFF
>TRBV7-6|.|TRBJ2-1|.
TGTGCCAGCAGCACGAGACTAGATCCTGAGCAGTTCTTC
CASSTRLDPEQFF
>TRBV28|.|TRBJ1-5|.
TGTGCCAGCAGTTTGCAACAGGGTCACCAGCCCCAGCATTTT
CASSLQQGHQPQHF
>TRBV7-9|.|TRBJ2-7|.
TGTGCCAGCAGCCCGAAGACTGGCTCCTACGAGCAGTACTTC
CASSPKTGSYEQYF
>TRBV4-1|TRBD1|TRBJ2-7|.
TGCGCCAGCAGCCTAAGACAGGGGAGAATTGAGGAGCAGTACTTC
CASSLRQGRIEEQYF
>TRBV6-1|TRBD1|TRBJ2-3|.
TGTGCCAGCAGTGAAAGGTCTAGGACAGGACCAGATACGCAGTATTTT
CASSERSRTGPDTQYF
>TRBV5-1|.|TRBJ1-1|few
TGCGCCAGCGCAGGGACGAGGGGGAACACTGAAGCTTTCTTT
CASAGTRGNTEAFF
>TRBV25-1|.|TRBJ2-6|few
TGTGCCAGCAGTGACCTCCCGGGGACCCTTGGCGTCCTGACTTTC
CASSDLPGTLGVLTF
>TRBV6-5|TRBD1|TRBJ2-5|.
TGTGCCAGCAGCCGCAGACAGGGAAGGAGAGAAGAGACCCAGTACTTC
CASSRRQGRREETQYF
>TRBV7-9|.|TRBJ1-2|few
TGTGCCAGCGTACCCTCCTGGGGTCCGGGCTACACCTTC
CASVPSWGPGYTF
>TRBV15|.|TRBJ1-1|few
TGTGCCACCAGCAGAGATCCCGGGACCCATAGGCGGGCTTTCTTT
CATSRDPGTHRRAFF
>TRBV11-2|TRBD1|TRBJ2-5|few
TGTGCCAGCAGCTTATTCACAGGGGAAGAGACCCAGTACTTC
CASSLFTGEETQYF
>TRBV27|TRBD1|TRBJ1-1|.
TGTGCCAGCAGTTGGGACAGGGGAAACACTGAATCTTTCTTT
CASSWDRGNTESFF
>TRBV12-5|.|TRBJ1-1|.
TGTGCTAGTGGTTTGGTTGGAGGGCCCACTGAAGCTTTCTTT
CASGLVGGPTEAFF
>TRBV19|TRBD1|TRBJ2-7|few
TGTGCCAGTAGTCCTCTCGGGACAGCAACCTACGAGCAGTACTTC
CASSPLGTATYEQYF
>TRBV4-1|.|TRBJ2-5|.
TGCGCCAGCAGCCATGTCGGGCTAACGGAGACCCAGTACTTC
CASSHVGLTETQYF
>TRBV11-2|.|TRBJ2-7|.
TGTGCCAGCAGCTTAGTCCCAGGGGACGAGCAGTACTTC
CASSLVPGDEQYF
>TRBV6-5|.|TRBJ1-6|few
TGTGCCAGCAGTTACACGGACAATTTGGTGTGGAATTCACCCCTCCACTTT
CASSYTDNLVWNSPLHF
>TRBV11-2|.|TRBJ2-3|.
TGTGCCAGCAGCTTAAGGCCCCCAGGTTGGGCGGACCCAGATACGCAGTATTTT
CASSLRPPGWADPDTQYF